Below, one T cell receptor (beta chain) is given with its context. Its target is not known. This entry comes from a study of STAT5B mutations in CD4+ large granular lymphocyte leukemia. The wider study: The CDR3 'QG' motif was associated with a particular HLA allele among healthy donors.

CDR1 KGHSH and CDR2 LQKENI come from the germline V gene. With V trimmed by 5 bases and J by 2 bases, 5 bases remained unmatched. This CDR3 is 15 amino acids long. Only in-frame clones appear in the TCRdb table, and some are missing; sequencing was by immunoSEQ multiplex PCR. Of 25,000 to 40,000 clones detected, roughly 81% appear once; the ten largest clones hold 4.4%. Control samples were healthy donors' buffy coats. Study-level points and caveats: Main leukemic clonotypes were patient-specific, but 20% to 25% appeared at low frequency elsewhere.

The specimen sequenced was CD4+ T cells from blood buffy coats. V is TRBV18 and J is TRBJ1-3; 8 bases map to TRBD1. The sequence was obtained from a human donor in good health. The CDR3 loop reads CASSLQGEAGNTIYF. CDR3 sequence (DNA): TGTGCCAGCTCATTACAGGGGGAAGCTGGAAACACCATATATTTT.